This T cell receptor beta chain came from a study of pediatric ulcerative colitis. General study findings and limits: Two rectal clonotypes were found only in ulcerative colitis patients, all of them.

The protocol was immunoSEQ multiplex PCR, while the TCRdb copy is restricted to in-frame clones and leaves out a portion. The sample lists 55,000 to 70,000 clones, 87% seen once, with around 1.5% in the top ten. Notes on this clone: What it recognizes is unknown.

This TCR derives from a boy between 10 and 17 years old who was a control in a study of pediatric ulcerative colitis. Sample: blood.

CDR3 bases: TGTGCCAGCAGAAGGGGACAGGGTTCGGGCGTGCAGTACTTC. It specifies CASRRGQGSGVQYF. The chain couples TRBV6-5 to TRBJ2-7, with TRBD1 matching over 9 bases. The J segment lost 9 bases and the V segment lost 6 bases, leaving 12 bases of the junction unmatched. Germline V lookup: CDR1 MNHEY, CDR2 SVGAGI. This CDR3 is built from 14 residues.